This T cell receptor beta chain comes out of a study of blood T cell repertoires in COVID-19. Background on the study: PBMCs, B-cell-depleted T cells, or T cells provided the cDNA or gDNA that made up the material.

The CDR3 runs to 15 residues. The germline V gene encodes CDR1 SNHLY and CDR2 FYNNEI. After removal of 6 bases from V and 2 bases from J, the junction contained 10 bases not matched to a gene. As processed by the authors: Estimated nucleated cell counts came from reference gene primer amplification. TCRdb keeps only in-frame clones here, not all; method: immunoSEQ multiplex PCR. The DNA was the basis for D and trimming; V, J and clone size are from that table. The sample carries 500,000 to 600,000 clones, about 88% recorded once. Enrollment of patients from Seattle took place during active infection, with longitudinal follow-up.

The gene calls are TRBV2 and TRBJ2-7; 7 nucleotides line up with TRBD1. The source is a woman in her forties or fifties with COVID-19, enrolled during active disease. Sequences were obtained from peripheral blood. The CDR3 DNA is TGTGCCAGCAGGCTAGGGACAGACCCTGCCTACGAGCAGTACTTC. This codes for CASRLGTDPAYEQYF.